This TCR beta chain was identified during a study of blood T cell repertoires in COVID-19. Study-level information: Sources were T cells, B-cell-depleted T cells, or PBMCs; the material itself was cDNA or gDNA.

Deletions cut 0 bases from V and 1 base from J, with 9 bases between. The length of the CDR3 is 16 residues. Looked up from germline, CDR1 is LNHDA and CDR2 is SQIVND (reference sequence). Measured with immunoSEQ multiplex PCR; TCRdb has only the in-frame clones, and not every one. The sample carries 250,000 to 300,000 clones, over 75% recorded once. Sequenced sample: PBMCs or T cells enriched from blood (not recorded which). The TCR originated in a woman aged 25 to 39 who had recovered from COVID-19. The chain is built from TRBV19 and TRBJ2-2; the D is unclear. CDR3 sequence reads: CASSIEAGQNTGELFF. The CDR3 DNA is TGTGCCAGTAGTATAGAGGCAGGCCAGAACACCGGGGAGCTGTTTTTT.